A selection of T cell receptor beta chains follows, all from one sample in a study of blood T cell repertoires in COVID-19. The table came from immunoSEQ multiplex PCR; TCRdb's copy has only in-frame clones and leaves some out. The sample carries under 85,000 clones, approximately 83% recorded once. Sequencing was done on a sample of peripheral blood. The receptors shown here come from a human donor in a cohort sampled during active COVID-19. Each CDR3 is given with its conserved first and last residue. A D gene is named only where the DNA matches it firmly. Clone size is shown for a subset of rows, as once, few, many or a class of expanded clone.

J: TRBJ2-7; D: -; size: -; V: TRBV11-2; DNA: TGTGCCAGCAGCTTACTCCCATCGGTTTCCTACGAGCAGTACTTC; CDR3: CASSLLPSVSYEQYF
J: TRBJ1-3; D: -; size: -; V: TRBV2; DNA: TGTGCCAGCGGCGGGGGGAATAGAAACACCATATATTTT; CDR3: CASGGGNRNTIYF
J: TRBJ2-2; D: -; size: few; V: TRBV10-2; DNA: TGCGCCAGCACCGTTAGCGGCGCCGGGGAGCTGTTTTTT; CDR3: CASTVSGAGELFF
J: TRBJ2-2; D: -; size: -; V: TRBV2; DNA: TGTGCCAGCGGAGGACGGATGAACACCGGGGAGCTGTTTTTT; CDR3: CASGGRMNTGELFF
J: TRBJ2-5; D: -; size: few; V: TRBV24-1; DNA: TGTGCCACCAGTAGTGGACAGCCCCGGGAGACCCAGTACTTC; CDR3: CATSSGQPRETQYF
J: TRBJ1-4; D: TRBD1; size: -; V: TRBV4-1; DNA: TGCGCCAGCAGCCAAGAAGGACAGGGGGAGGAAAAACTGTTTTTT; CDR3: CASSQEGQGEEKLFF
J: TRBJ1-6; D: -; size: -; V: TRBV19; DNA: TGTGCCAGTGCTGAGGCAGACAGGAGTAATTCACCCCTCCACTTT; CDR3: CASAEADRSNSPLHF
J: TRBJ1-1; D: -; size: -; V: TRBV12-3/TRBV12-4; DNA: TGTGCCAGCAGCCATGGCCAGGGCCCCCCCCGCTTT; CDR3: CASSHGQGPPRF
J: TRBJ2-2; D: -; size: -; V: TRBV10-2; DNA: TGCGCCACCTCGGGTAGTAGCGGGGAGCTGTTTTTT; CDR3: CATSGSSGELFF
J: TRBJ1-3; D: -; size: -; V: TRBV19; DNA: TGTGCCAGTAGTATTCGTTTGGACAGCCTCTCTGGAAACACCATATATTTT; CDR3: CASSIRLDSLSGNTIYF
J: TRBJ1-1; D: -; size: -; V: TRBV30; DNA: TGTGCCTGGAGTGTGTCGGCGGGGGCAGCAGCTTTCTTT; CDR3: CAWSVSAGAAAFF
J: TRBJ1-6; D: -; size: -; V: TRBV7-9; DNA: TGTGCCAGCAGCTTCGGACTCTCAAGATCACCCCTCCACTTT; CDR3: CASSFGLSRSPLHF
J: TRBJ2-3; D: TRBD2; size: -; V: TRBV11-1; DNA: TGTGCCAGCATCCGAGCGGGGGGAACAGATACGCAGTATTTT; CDR3: CASIRAGGTDTQYF
J: TRBJ2-2; D: -; size: -; V: TRBV13; DNA: TGTGCCAGCAGCTTAGGGGCGACTAGATTTTCGGCCGGGGAGCTGTTTTTT; CDR3: CASSLGATRFSAGELFF
J: TRBJ1-4; D: -; size: -; V: TRBV19; DNA: TGTGCCAGTAGTATAGGACGGACTACTAATGAAAAACTGTTTTTT; CDR3: CASSIGRTTNEKLFF
J: TRBJ1-4; D: TRBD1; size: few; V: TRBV4-1; DNA: TGCGCCAGCAGCCAAGATTGGACAGGGCAAAGAGAAAAACTGTTTTTT; CDR3: CASSQDWTGQREKLFF
J: TRBJ1-4; D: -; size: -; V: TRBV3-1/TRBV3-2; DNA: TGTGCCAGCAGCCAAGGAGGGGGTGGGAATGAAAAACTGTTTTTT; CDR3: CASSQGGGGNEKLFF
J: TRBJ2-5; D: -; size: once; V: TRBV7-6; DNA: TGTGCCAGCAGCTTAGAGGGGACGAAGGGGGACCTACAAGAGACCCAGTACTTC; CDR3: CASSLEGTKGDLQETQYF